The rows below give T cell receptor beta chains drawn from one sample of a study of blood T cell repertoires in COVID-19. The repertoire was sequenced with immunoSEQ multiplex PCR; TCRdb's copy has only in-frame clones and lacks some. The sample records 150,000 to 200,000 clones, under 80% being singletons. Sequenced material: peripheral blood. The receptors here all came from a man aged 50 to 59 who had recovered from COVID-19. CDR3s leave out the opening cysteine and the closing phenylalanine or tryptophan. Each record gives: V gene, clone size, D gene, CDR3 protein. D genes are given only for firm matches. Expanded clones are given a class, and other clones once, few, many or no size at all.

TRBV5-5 - - ASSLDGSTEKLF
TRBV9 once TRBD1 ASSVGTGDQPQH
TRBV5-1 - TRBD2 ASSLDGLAGGHSYNEQF
TRBV12-5 - TRBD2 ASGKGLAGNEQF
TRBV28 - TRBD1 ASSLVGTGVTYEQY
TRBV7-9 - - ASSLKFGGSSYEQY
TRBV4-2 many - ASSQVPADSSYEQY
TRBV28 - TRBD2 ASRRSGGTSGNEQY
TRBV20-1 - - SASPGSLREQF
TRBV30 - - AWSPTWETQY
TRBV7-7 few TRBD1 ASSPSGQGKETQY
TRBV20-1 - - SASISSAPYEQY